The clone carrying this T cell receptor beta chain was seen once. Its antigen is not known. The sample has other DNA sequences that encode this CDR3 too. The CDR3 sequence is 14 residues long. Trimming pared 4 bases from V and 0 bases from J, leaving 9 bases between. Germline CDR1 is MDHEN and CDR2 is SYDVKM. Sorted-subset replicate PCR reactions contained about 200 ng DNA, corresponding to approximately 30,000 T cell genomes. The data were produced by immunoSEQ multiplex PCR, yet TCRdb's version contains in-frame clones alone and is incomplete. The sample has 2 million to 2.5 million clones, around 93% seen once. These data come from a study of shared clonotypes between healthy human individuals. About the study: Plates per donor: three CD4 naive, three CD4 memory, two CD8 naive, one CD8 memory.

The study's findings and limits: Only blood was sampled, and tissue TCR repertoires likely differ from blood ones.

The sequenced sample consisted of naive CD4+ T cells from PBMCs. The subset is: CD45RA+ positively selected. This TCR derives from a man aged 18 to 29 in good health. Some clones in this sample may be carry-over from other donors' samples. The chain recombines TRBV28 with TRBJ1-1, with a tentative D call TRBD1 (5 bases). The CDR3 nucleotides are TGTGCCAGCAGTTCGTCAGGGCTGAACACTGAAGCTTTCTTT. The encoded protein is CASSSSGLNTEAFF.